Shown below are 3 T cell receptor beta chains from a single sample sequenced in a study of blood T cells in healthy people across ages. A sample-barcoded 5' primer and a J-beta primer mix were used in a second PCR of roughly 7 to 12 cycles. Each CDR3 protein gets one entry after TCRdb re-called the 5' RACE reads with MiXCR. The sample lists 1.5 million to 2 million distinct CDR3 sequences, about 49% occurring once. Sequencing input: blood. The origin of the receptors is a woman in her 40s in good health.

This clonotype was counted ten times or more. V is TRBV6-5 and J is TRBJ2-5; D is undetermined. The ends were cut back, 2 bases at V and 4 bases at J, with 5 bases in the middle. CDR1 and CDR2 (germline): MNHEY, SVGAGI. The CDR3 totals 12 residues. DNA of the CDR3: TGTGCCAGCAGTTACGGAGCAGAGACCCAGTACTTC. Protein sequence: CASSYGAETQYF.

There are a few counts of this clonotype. This chain joins TRBV24-1 and TRBJ2-1, with 8 bases that match TRBD1. The CDR3 runs to 12 residues. The germline V gene has CDR1 KGHDR and CDR2 SFDVKD. V dropped 10 bases and J dropped 7; count of bases not matched to a gene: 5. DNA of the CDR3: TGTGCCACAAGGGACAGGAAAAATGAGCAGTTCTTC. As protein: CATRDRKNEQFF.

The chain combines TRBV3-1 with TRBJ2-5; D not certain. The CDR3 is 11 amino acids. Germline CDR1 is LGHDT and CDR2 is YNNKEL (reference sequence). The V gene lost 1 base and the J gene lost 9 bases, with 6 bases spanning the gap. DNA for the CDR3: TGTGCCAGCAGCCAAGGACTCCCCCAGTACTTC. It codes for CASSQGLPQYF.